The next 5 T cell receptor beta chains were all read from a single sample in a study of siplizumab effects on memory and regulatory T cells. Here immunoSEQ multiplex PCR was the method, and the copy in TCRdb shows in-frame clones only, minus some. The sample contains some 120,000 clones, approximately 94% of which appear only once. Sequenced: non-Treg CD4+ T cells sorted from blood. These receptors were taken from a human donor in good health.

The chain employs TRBV6-1 and TRBJ1-2; D gene ambiguous. Trimming cost V 4 bases and J 0 bases, with 18 bases left between them. From germline, CDR1 is MNHNS and CDR2 SASEGT. This CDR3 has 17 residues. The CDR3 DNA is TGTGCCAGCAGTGTTTTGGCGGAGACGTTAGCTAACTATGGCTACACCTTC. Residues: CASSVLAETLANYGYTF.

This chain connects TRBV5-1 to TRBJ1-2; unclear D gene. The germline V gene encodes CDR1 SGHRS and CDR2 YFSETQ. Trimming pared 0 bases from V and 3 bases from J, leaving 12 bases between. This CDR3 has 15 residues. The CDR3 region is CASSLGAQLDYGYTF. The CDR3 DNA is TGCGCCAGCAGCTTGGGTGCACAGTTGGACTATGGCTACACCTTC.

This clone was seen once. This sequence joins TRBV6-1 and TRBJ1-2; D is perhaps TRBD1 (6 bases). The CDR3 is made up of 14 amino acids. Trimming left V 4 bases short and J 0 bases short, with 9 bases between. The germline gives CDR1 MNHNS, CDR2 SASEGT. This CDR3 is CASSGDISNYGYTF. The CDR3 DNA sequence: TGTGCCAGCAGTGGGGACATATCTAACTATGGCTACACCTTC.

This chain joins TRBV6-5 and TRBJ1-2; 8 nucleotides agree with TRBD1. Germline loops: CDR1 MNHEY, CDR2 SVGAGI. The CDR3 is made up of 16 amino acids. With 2 bases clipped from V and 3 bases from J, the junction kept 8 bases outside the gene matches. The CDR3 sequence: CASSYRTQGADYGYTF. For the CDR3, the DNA is TGTGCCAGCAGTTACCGAACCCAGGGGGCTGACTATGGCTACACCTTC.

The chain links TRBV5-4 to TRBJ2-3, with D perhaps TRBD1 or TRBD2 (6 bases each). V was trimmed by 0 bases and J by 5 bases, leaving 16 bases between them. The CDR3 has 16 amino acids. Germline V gene data show CDR1 as SGHNT and CDR2 as YYREEE (reference sequence). DNA of the CDR3: TGTGCCAGCAGCTTGGAAGGGGGGCGCCGGGAAGATACGCAGTATTTT. This codes for CASSLEGGRREDTQYF. Supplemented by reference TRBV5-4 and TRBJ2-3, the full variable domain reads ETGVTQSPTHLIKTRGQQVTLRCSSQSGHNTVSWYQQALGQGPQFIFQYYREEENGRGNFPPRFSGLQFPNYSSELNVNALELDDSALYLCASSLEGGRREDTQYFGPGTRLTVL.